This TCR beta chain originates from a study of T cell responses to AZD1222 COVID-19 vaccine. The study's findings and limits: CD4 TCRs linked to vaccination spanned spike, dominating at 160-218 and 743-854. Following two doses of AZD1222, Spike-specific TCR breadth and depth rose.

Assay used: immunoSEQ multiplex PCR; TCRdb lists only in-frame clones, some missing. The profile covers under 70,000 clones, with 70% to 90% appearing a single time and more than 12% taken by the ten largest. About this clone: Antigen specificity is unknown.

CDR1 is MNHEY and CDR2 is SVGAGI in the germline V gene. This CDR3 region has 13 residues. The ends were cut back, 4 bases at V and 2 bases at J, with 8 bases in the middle. This sequence originates from an adult who received the AZD1222 COVID-19 vaccine. This specimen consisted of peripheral blood, obtained 28 days after the second AZD1222 dose. The rearrangement joins TRBV6-5 to TRBJ1-2; the D gene is possibly TRBD1 (5 bases). The chain's CDR3 is CASSFDSNYGYTF. DNA of the CDR3: TGTGCCAGCAGTTTCGACAGCAACTATGGCTACACCTTC.